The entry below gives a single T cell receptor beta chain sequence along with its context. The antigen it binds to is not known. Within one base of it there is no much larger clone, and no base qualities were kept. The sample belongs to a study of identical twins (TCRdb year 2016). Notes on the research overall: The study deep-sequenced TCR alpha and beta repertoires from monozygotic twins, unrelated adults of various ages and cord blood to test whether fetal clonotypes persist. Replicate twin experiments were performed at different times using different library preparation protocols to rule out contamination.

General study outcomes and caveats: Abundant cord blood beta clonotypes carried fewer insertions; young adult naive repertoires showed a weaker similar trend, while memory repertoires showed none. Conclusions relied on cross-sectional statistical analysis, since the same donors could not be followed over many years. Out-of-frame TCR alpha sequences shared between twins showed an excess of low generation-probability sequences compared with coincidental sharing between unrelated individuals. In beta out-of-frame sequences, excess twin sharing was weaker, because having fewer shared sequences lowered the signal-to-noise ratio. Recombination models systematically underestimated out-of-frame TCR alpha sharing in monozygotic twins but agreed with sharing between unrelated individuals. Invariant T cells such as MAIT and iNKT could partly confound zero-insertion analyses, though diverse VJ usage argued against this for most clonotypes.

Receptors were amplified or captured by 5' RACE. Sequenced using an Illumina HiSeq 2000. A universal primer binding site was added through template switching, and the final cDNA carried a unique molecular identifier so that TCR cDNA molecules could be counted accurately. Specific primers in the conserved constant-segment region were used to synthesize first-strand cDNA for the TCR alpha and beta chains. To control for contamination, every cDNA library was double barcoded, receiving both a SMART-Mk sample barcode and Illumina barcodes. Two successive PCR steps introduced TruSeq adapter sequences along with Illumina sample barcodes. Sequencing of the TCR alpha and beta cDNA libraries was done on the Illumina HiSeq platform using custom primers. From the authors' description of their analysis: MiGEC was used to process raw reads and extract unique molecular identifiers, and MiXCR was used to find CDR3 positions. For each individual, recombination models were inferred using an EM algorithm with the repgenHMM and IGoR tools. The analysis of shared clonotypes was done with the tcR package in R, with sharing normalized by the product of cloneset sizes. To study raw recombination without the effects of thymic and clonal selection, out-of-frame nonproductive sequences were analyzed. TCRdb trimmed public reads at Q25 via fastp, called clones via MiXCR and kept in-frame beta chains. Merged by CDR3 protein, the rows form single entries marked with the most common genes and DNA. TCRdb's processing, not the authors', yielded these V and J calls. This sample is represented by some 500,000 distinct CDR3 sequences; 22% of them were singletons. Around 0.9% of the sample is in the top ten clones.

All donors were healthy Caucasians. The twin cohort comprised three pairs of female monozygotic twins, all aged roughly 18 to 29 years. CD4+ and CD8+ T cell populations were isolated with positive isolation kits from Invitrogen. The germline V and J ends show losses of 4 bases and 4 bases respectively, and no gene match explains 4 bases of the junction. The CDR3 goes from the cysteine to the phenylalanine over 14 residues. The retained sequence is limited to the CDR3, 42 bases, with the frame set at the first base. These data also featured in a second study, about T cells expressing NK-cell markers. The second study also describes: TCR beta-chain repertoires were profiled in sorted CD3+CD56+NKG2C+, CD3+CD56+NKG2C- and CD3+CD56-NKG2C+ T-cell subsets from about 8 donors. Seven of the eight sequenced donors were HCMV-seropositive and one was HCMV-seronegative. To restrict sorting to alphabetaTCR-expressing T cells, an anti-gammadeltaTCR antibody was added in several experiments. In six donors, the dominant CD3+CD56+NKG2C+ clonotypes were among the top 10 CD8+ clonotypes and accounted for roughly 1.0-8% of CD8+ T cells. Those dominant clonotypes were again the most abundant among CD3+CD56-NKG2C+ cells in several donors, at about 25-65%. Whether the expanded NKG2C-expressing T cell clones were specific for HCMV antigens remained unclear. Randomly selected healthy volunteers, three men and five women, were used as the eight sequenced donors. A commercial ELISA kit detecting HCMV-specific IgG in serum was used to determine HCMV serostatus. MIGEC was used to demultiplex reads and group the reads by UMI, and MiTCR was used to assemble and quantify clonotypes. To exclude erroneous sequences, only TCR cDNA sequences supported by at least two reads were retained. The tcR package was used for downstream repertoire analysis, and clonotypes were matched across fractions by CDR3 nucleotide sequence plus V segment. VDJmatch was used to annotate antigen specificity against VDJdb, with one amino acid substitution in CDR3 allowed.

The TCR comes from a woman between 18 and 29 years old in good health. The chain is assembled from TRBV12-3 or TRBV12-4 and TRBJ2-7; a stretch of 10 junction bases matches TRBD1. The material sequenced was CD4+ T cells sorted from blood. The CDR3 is CASSSGTGEYEQYF. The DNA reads TGTGCCAGCAGTTCCGGGACAGGGGAATACGAGCAGTACTTC.